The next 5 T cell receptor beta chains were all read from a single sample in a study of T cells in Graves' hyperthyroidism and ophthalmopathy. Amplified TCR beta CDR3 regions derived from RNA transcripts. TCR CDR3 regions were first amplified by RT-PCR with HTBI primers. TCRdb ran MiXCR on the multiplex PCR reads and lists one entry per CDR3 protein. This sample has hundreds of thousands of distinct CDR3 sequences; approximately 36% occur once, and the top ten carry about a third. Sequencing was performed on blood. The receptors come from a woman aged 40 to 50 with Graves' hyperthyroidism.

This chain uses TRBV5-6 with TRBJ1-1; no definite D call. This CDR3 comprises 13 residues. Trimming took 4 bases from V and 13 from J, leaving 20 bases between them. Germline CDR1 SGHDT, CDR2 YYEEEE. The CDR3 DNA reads TGTGCCAGCAGCCCTAATCTGGGTAGGTTCGGTTTCTTT. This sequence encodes CASSPNLGRFGFF.

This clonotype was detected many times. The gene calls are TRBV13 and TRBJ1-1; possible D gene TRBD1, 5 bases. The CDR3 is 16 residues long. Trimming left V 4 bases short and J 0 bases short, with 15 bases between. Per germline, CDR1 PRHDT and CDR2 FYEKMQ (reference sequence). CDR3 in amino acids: CASSSDEGAVNTEAFF. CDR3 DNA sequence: TGTGCCAGCAGCTCGGACGAAGGGGCAGTGAACACTGAAGCTTTCTTT.

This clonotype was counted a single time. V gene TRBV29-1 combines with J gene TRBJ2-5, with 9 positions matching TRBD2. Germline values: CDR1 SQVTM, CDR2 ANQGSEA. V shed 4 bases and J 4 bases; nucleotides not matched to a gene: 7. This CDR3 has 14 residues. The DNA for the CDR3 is TGCAGCGTTGGGCTAGCGGGGAGCCTAGAGACCCAGTACTTC. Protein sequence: CSVGLAGSLETQYF.

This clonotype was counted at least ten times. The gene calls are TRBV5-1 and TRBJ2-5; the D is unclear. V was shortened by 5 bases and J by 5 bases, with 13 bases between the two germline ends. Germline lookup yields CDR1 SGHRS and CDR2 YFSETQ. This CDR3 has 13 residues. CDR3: CASSLIPAETQYF. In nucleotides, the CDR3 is TGCGCCAGCAGTTTGATCCCAGCGGAGACCCAGTACTTC.

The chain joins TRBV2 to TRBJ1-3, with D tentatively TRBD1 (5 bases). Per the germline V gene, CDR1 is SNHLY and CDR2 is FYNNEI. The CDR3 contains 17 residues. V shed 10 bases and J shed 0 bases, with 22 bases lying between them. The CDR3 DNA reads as TGTGCCACCCGGAACCGGGACTTCCCTTTCTCTGGAAACACCATATATTTT. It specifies CATRNRDFPFSGNTIYF.